Listed here are 3 T cell receptor beta chains from one sample, sequenced in a study of blood T cells in healthy people across ages (dated by TCRdb to the mid-2010s). Libraries were built with 5' RACE. Sequencing was performed on an Illumina HiSeq 2500. The second PCR ran for about 7 to 11 cycles and used a J-beta primer mix along with a sample-barcoded 5' primer. TCRdb trimmed the raw reads at Q25, called clones with MiXCR and kept productive beta chains. Under each unique CDR3 protein, matching rows form one entry showing the most common genes and DNA. This sample gives about 780,000 distinct CDR3 sequences in total; roughly 46% of them show up just once. The ten largest account for roughly 18% of the sample. Sequenced material: blood. The receptors originated from a man older than 75 in good health.

V and J are TRBV7-2 and TRBJ2-7, with D perhaps TRBD1 (5 bases). The DNA end is a closer match to TRBJ2-5, so the J assignment may be wrong. Germline V lookup: CDR1 SGHTA, CDR2 FQGNSA. The CDR3 consists of 14 residues. CDR3 sequence (DNA): TGTGCCAGCAGCTTAGCGGGGCAGGGCGGGACCCAGTACTTC. The encoded protein is CASSLAGQGGTQYF.

This clonotype showed up just a few times. The genes are TRBV6-1 and TRBJ2-5, with TRBD2 identical over 9 bases. In germline, CDR1 is MNHNS, CDR2 SASEGT. V dropped 6 bases and J dropped 4; count of bases not matched to a gene: 6. This CDR3 spans 14 amino acids. CDR3: CASRAGTSRETQYF. CDR3 DNA sequence: TGTGCCAGCAGGGCCGGGACTAGCCGAGAGACCCAGTACTTC.

The chain is built from TRBV25-1 and TRBJ1-1; 8 nucleotides line up with TRBD1. The CDR3 loop spans 14 amino acids. The J segment lost 2 bases and the V segment lost 4 bases, leaving 3 bases of the junction unmatched. The germline gives CDR1 MGHDK, CDR2 SYGVNS. CDR3 loop: CASSGRGLNTEAFF. Here the CDR3 DNA reads TGTGCCAGCAGTGGCAGGGGGCTAAACACTGAAGCTTTCTTT.